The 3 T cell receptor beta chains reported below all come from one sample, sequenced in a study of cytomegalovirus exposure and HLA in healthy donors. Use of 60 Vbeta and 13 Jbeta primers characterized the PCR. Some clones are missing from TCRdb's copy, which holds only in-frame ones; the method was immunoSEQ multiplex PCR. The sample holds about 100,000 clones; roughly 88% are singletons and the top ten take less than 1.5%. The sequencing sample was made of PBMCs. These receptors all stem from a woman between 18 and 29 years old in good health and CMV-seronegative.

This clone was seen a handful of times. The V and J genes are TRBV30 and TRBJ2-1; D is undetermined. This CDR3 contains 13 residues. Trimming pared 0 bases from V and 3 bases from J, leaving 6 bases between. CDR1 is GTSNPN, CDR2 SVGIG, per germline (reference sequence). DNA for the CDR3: TGTGCCTGGAGTGTACATTTCTACAATGAGCAGTTCTTC. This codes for CAWSVHFYNEQFF.

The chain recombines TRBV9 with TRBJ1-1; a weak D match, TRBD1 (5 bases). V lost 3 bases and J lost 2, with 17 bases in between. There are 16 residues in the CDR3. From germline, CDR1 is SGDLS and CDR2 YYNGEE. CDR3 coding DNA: TGTGCCAGCAGCGCCAACTCTGGACATCTAAACACTGAAGCTTTCTTT. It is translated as CASSANSGHLNTEAFF.

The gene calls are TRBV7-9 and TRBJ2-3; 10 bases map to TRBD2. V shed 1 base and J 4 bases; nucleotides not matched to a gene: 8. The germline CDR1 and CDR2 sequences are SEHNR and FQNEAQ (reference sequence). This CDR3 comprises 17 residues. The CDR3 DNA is TGTGCCAGCAGCTTAGGGCTCCTAGCGGGAGACCCAGATACGCAGTATTTT. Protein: CASSLGLLAGDPDTQYF.